This T cell receptor beta chain is drawn from a study of technical replicates of blood from a handful of donors. TCRdb's table, derived via immunoSEQ multiplex PCR, lists solely in-frame clones and lacks some. This table holds approximately 78,000 clones, roughly 89% found once. V lost 2 bases and J lost 0, with 7 bases in between. Looked up from germline, CDR1 is SNHLY and CDR2 is FYNNEI. The CDR3 covers 15 residues. Sequencing input: T cells isolated from PBMCs. The V gene is TRBV2, the J gene TRBJ2-2; a possible D gene is TRBD1 (6 bases). The receptor's source is a human donor in good health. The CDR3 nucleotides are TGTGCCAGCAGTGAAAAGGGGGCGAACACCGGGGAGCTGTTTTTT. As protein: CASSEKGANTGELFF.